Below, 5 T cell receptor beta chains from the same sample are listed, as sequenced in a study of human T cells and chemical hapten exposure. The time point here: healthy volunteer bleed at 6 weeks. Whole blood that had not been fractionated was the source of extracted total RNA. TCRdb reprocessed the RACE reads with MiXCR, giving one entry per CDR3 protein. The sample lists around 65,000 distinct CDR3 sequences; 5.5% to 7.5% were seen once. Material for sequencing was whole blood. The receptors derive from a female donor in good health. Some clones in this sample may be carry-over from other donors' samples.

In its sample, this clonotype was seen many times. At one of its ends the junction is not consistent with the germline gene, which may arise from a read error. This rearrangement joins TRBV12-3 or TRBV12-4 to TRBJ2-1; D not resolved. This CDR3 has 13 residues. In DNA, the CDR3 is TGTGCCAGCAGTATCATGGGCGTCGGAGTTCGGGTCTTC. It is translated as CASSIMGVGVRVF.

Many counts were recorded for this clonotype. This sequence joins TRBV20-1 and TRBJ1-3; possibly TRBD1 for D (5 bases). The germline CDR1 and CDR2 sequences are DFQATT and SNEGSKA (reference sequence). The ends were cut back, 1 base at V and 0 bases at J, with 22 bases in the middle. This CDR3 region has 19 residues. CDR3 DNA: TGCAGTGCTAGAGGCGGTGGTTCGACAAGGGGCTTCTCTGGAAACACCATATATTTT. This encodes CSARGGGSTRGFSGNTIYF.

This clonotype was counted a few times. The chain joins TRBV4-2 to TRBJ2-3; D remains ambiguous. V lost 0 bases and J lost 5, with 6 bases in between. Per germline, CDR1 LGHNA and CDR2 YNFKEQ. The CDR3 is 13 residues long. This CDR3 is CASSQDRLDTQYF. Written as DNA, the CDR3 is TGTGCCAGCAGCCAAGATCGGCTAGATACGCAGTATTTT.

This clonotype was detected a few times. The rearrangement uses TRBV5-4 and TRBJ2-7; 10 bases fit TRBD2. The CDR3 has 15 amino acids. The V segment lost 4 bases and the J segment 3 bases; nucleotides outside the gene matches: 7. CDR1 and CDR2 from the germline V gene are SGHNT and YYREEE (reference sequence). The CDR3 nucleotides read TGTGCCAGCAGCCCAGATACTAGCGGGAACTACGAGCAGTACTTC. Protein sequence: CASSPDTSGNYEQYF.

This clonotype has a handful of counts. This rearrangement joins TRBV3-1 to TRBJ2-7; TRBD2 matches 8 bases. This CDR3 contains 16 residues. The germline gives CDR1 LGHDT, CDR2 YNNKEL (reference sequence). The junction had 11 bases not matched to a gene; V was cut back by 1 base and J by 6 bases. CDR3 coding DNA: TGTGCCAGCAGCCAAGGGATAGCGGGGAGGGGTCTCGAGCAGTACTTC. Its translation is CASSQGIAGRGLEQYF.